Below, one T cell receptor (beta chain) is given with its context. Its antigen is unknown. From germline, CDR1 is KGHSH and CDR2 LQKENI. The CDR3 spans 14 residues. Unmatched junction bases numbered 6, after V lost 3 bases and J lost 5 bases. This sample is part of a study of cytomegalovirus exposure and HLA in healthy donors. For the study at large: Of the donors genotyped, some 400 in all, over 80% fell in the Caucasian-associated ancestry cluster.

Broader study findings: Across all donors, roughly uniform sequencing depth was an assumption of the presence/absence analyses. V- and J-gene trimming in TCR beta was tied to a missense DCLRE1C variant by an analysis performed later.

Donors sampled were nominally healthy, though unrecorded immune exposures were likely. Both 60 Vbeta primers and 13 Jbeta primers went into the PCR. Using immunoSEQ multiplex PCR, the repertoire was profiled, and TCRdb retains in-frame clones only, with some absent. The sample includes about 210,000 clones, about 79% seen only once; the top ten take 1.5% to 2%. The specimen was PBMCs. The receptor comes from a male donor in good health and CMV-seronegative. This chain joins TRBV18 and TRBJ2-7; 8 nucleotides agree with TRBD1. The CDR3 spells CASSPPGQDNEQYF. The CDR3 DNA is TGTGCCAGCTCACCCCCGGGACAGGACAACGAGCAGTACTTC.